The sample holds one count of the clone carrying this T cell receptor beta chain. The antigen is unknown. This specimen comes from a study of T cell responses to AZD1222 COVID-19 vaccine. Study-level findings and limits: Spike was spanned by vaccine-associated CD4 TCRs, with dominance at 160-218 and 743-854.

The repertoire was sequenced with immunoSEQ multiplex PCR; TCRdb's copy has only in-frame clones and lacks some. The repertoire holds 50,000 to 60,000 clones, about 80% seen once, with around 5% in the top ten. The V end was cut by 6 bases, the J end by 0 bases, with 8 bases between. The CDR3 extends over 13 amino acids. The receptor was derived from an adult who received the AZD1222 COVID-19 vaccine. Sequenced here: peripheral blood, sampled 28 days after the second AZD1222 dose. The rearrangement joins TRBV12-3 or TRBV12-4 to TRBJ1-1; D gene uncertain. The CDR3 protein is CASRPQMNTEAFF. The CDR3 coding sequence is TGTGCCAGCAGGCCCCAGATGAACACTGAAGCTTTCTTT.